Listed here are 7 T cell receptor beta chains from one sample, sequenced in a study of control samples from healthy donors and cancer patients. The repertoire was sequenced with immunoSEQ multiplex PCR; TCRdb's copy has only in-frame clones and lacks some. This table holds about 120,000 clones, roughly 90% found once. The sample taken for sequencing was blood. The origin of the receptors is a man aged 45-65 years in good health.

The chain couples TRBV18 to TRBJ1-1, with a weak D call TRBD1 (5 bases). Germline V gene sequence: CDR1 KGHSH, CDR2 LQKENI. Trimming took off 3 bases at V and 0 bases at J, with 5 bases between the two ends. The CDR3 covers 13 residues. The CDR3 nucleotides are TGTGCCAGCTCACCGGACATGAACACTGAAGCTTTCTTT. Its protein is CASSPDMNTEAFF.

The chain is built from TRBV27 and TRBJ1-5; D unresolved. The CDR3 sequence is 14 residues long. V shed 2 bases and J shed 1 base, with 6 bases lying between them. Germline V gene data show CDR1 as MNHEY and CDR2 as SMNVEV (reference sequence). The CDR3 is CASSLAQSNQPQHF. CDR3 bases: TGTGCCAGCAGTTTAGCACAGAGCAATCAGCCCCAGCATTTT.

This chain links TRBV4-1 with TRBJ1-2; no clear D. The germline CDR1 and CDR2 sequences are MGHRA and YSYEKL. Trimming left V 1 base short and J 1 base short, with 10 bases between. The CDR3 totals 15 residues. CDR3 loop: CASSQASLYNYGYTF. DNA for the CDR3: TGCGCCAGCAGCCAAGCGTCGCTTTATAACTATGGCTACACCTTC.

In this sample, this clone turned up once. The CDR3 DNA is TGTGCCTGGAGAGGTCAGGGGAGGTACGAGCAGTACTTC. Protein product: CAWRGQGRYEQYF. This chain links TRBV30 with TRBJ2-7; D might be TRBD1 or TRBD2, each matching 6 bases. This CDR3 has 13 residues. Germline V gene sequence: CDR1 GTSNPN, CDR2 SVGIG (reference sequence). Deletions cut 3 bases from V and 4 bases from J, with 13 bases between.

The V call is TRBV18, the J call TRBJ2-5, with 10 nucleotides matching TRBD2. CDR3 length: 16 amino acids. V was pared by 2 bases and J by 1 base, with 4 bases of the junction left unmatched. CDR1 is KGHSH, CDR2 LQKENI, per germline. CDR3 in amino acids: CASSPLGLAVQETQYF. The CDR3 DNA follows: TGTGCCAGCTCACCATTAGGACTAGCGGTCCAAGAGACCCAGTACTTC.

This clone was seen more than once but under ten times. The chain employs TRBV30 and TRBJ2-2; D perhaps matches TRBD2 (6 bases). The CDR3 has 16 amino acids. Germline V gives CDR1 GTSNPN, CDR2 SVGIG (reference sequence). V was cut by 1 base and J by 4 bases, with 16 bases left in between. The CDR3 reads CAWSDKGGDSTGELFF. CDR3 coding DNA: TGTGCCTGGAGTGATAAGGGCGGGGACTCCACCGGGGAGCTGTTTTTT.

The CDR3 sequence: CASSLPMDNSPLHF. The CDR3 bases are TGTGCCAGCAGCCTCCCGATGGATAATTCACCCCTCCACTTT. The chain recombines TRBV3-1 (or the pseudogene TRBV3-2) with TRBJ1-6; the D is unclear. The germline V and J ends were trimmed by 4 bases and 5 bases, with 9 bases remaining between them. The CDR3 extends over 14 amino acids. Germline V gives CDR1 LGHDT, CDR2 YNNKEL (reference sequence).